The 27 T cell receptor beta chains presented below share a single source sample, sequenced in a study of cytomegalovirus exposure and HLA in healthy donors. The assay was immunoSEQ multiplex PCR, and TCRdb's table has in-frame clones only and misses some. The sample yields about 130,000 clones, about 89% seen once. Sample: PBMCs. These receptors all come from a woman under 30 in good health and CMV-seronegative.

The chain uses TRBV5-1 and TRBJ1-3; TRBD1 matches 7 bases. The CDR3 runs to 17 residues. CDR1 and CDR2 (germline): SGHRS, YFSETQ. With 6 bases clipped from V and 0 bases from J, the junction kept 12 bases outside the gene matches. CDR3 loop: CASTPNVQGSSGNTIYF. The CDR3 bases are TGCGCCAGCACCCCAAATGTACAGGGGAGCTCTGGAAACACCATATATTTT.

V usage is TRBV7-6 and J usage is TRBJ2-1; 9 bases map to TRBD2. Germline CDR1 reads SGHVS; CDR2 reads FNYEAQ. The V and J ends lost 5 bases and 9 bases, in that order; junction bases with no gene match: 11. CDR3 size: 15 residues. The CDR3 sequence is CASSNAREGRVEQFF. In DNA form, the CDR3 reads TGTGCCAGCAGCAACGCGCGGGAGGGCCGTGTTGAGCAGTTCTTC.

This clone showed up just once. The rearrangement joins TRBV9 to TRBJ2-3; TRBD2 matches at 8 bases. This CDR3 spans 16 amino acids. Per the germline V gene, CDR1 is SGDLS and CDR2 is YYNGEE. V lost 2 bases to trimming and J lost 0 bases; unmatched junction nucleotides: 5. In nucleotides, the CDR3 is TGTGCCAGCAGCGTCGGTAGCGGGACTAGCACAGATACGCAGTATTTT. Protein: CASSVGSGTSTDTQYF.

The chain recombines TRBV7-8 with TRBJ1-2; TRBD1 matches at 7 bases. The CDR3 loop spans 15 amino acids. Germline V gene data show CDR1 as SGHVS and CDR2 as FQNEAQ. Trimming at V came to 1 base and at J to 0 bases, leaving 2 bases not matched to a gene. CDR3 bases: TGTGCCAGCAGCTTAGGACAGGGAGCTAACTATGGCTACACCTTC. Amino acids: CASSLGQGANYGYTF.

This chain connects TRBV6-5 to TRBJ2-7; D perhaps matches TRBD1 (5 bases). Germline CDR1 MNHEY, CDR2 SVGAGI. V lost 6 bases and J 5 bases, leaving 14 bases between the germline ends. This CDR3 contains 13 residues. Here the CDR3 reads CASRQGTKDEQYF. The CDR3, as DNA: TGTGCCAGCAGGCAGGGCACAAAGGACGAGCAGTACTTC.

CDR3 amino acids: CSVGAGHRTDTQYF. CDR3 nucleotide sequence: TGCAGCGTTGGGGCAGGTCATCGCACAGATACGCAGTATTTT. The chain recombines TRBV29-1 with TRBJ2-3; D gene uncertain. Trimming stripped 4 bases from V and 1 base from J, with 12 bases between. This CDR3 spans 14 amino acids. The germline CDR1 and CDR2 sequences are SQVTM and ANQGSEA.

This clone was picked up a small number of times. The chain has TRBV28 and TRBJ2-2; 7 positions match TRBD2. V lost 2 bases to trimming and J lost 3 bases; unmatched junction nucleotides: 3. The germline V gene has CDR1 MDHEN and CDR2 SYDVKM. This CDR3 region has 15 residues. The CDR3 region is CASSLGGSDTGELFF. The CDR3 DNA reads TGTGCCAGCAGTTTAGGCGGGAGCGACACCGGGGAGCTGTTTTTT.

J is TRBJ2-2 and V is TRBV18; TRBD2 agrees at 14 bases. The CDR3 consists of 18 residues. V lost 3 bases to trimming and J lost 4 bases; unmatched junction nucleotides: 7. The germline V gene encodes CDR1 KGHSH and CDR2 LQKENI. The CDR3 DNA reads TGTGCCAGCTCACCCGGGACTAGCGGGAGTACGGGCACCGGGGAGCTGTTTTTT. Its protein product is CASSPGTSGSTGTGELFF.

DNA for the CDR3: TGTGCCAGCAGTGCGACAGGGGCCGATGGCTACACCTTC. Translated, it gives CASSATGADGYTF. The chain joins TRBV6-6 to TRBJ1-2, with 8 nucleotides matching TRBD1. V shed 5 bases, J shed 6 bases, and the junction held 5 bases outside the gene matches. Germline V gene data show CDR1 as MNHNY and CDR2 as SVGAGI (reference sequence). CDR3 length: 13 residues.

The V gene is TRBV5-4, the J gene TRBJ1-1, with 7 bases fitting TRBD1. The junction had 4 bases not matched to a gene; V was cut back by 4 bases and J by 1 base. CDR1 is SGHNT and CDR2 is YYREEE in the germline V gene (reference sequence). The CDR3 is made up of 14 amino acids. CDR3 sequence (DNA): TGTGCCAGCAGCGTGGACAGGTGGAACACTGAAGCTTTCTTT. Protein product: CASSVDRWNTEAFF. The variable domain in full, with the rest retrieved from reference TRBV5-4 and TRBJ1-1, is ETGVTQSPTHLIKTRGQQVTLRCSSQSGHNTVSWYQQALGQGPQFIFQYYREEENGRGNFPPRFSGLQFPNYSSELNVNALELDDSALYLCASSVDRWNTEAFFGQGTRLTVV.

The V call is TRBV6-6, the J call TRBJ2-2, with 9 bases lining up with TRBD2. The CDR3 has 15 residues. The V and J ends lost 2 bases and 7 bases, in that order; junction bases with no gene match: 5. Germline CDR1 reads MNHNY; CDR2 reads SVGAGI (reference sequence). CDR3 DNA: TGTGCCAGCAGTTACCGGCGGGAGGGCATCGGGGAGCTGTTTTTT. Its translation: CASSYRREGIGELFF.

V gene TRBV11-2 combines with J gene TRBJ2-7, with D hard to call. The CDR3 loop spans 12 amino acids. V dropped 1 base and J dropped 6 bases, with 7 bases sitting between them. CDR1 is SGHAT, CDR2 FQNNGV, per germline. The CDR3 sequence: CASSLGGLEQYF. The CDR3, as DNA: TGTGCCAGCAGCTTAGGTGGGCTCGAGCAGTACTTC. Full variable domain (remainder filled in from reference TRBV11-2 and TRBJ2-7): EAGVAQSPRYKIIEKRQSVAFWCNPISGHATLYWYQQILGQGPKLLIQFQNNGVVDDSQLPKDRFSAERLKGVDSTLKIQPAKLEDSAVYLCASSLGGLEQYFGPGTRLTVT.

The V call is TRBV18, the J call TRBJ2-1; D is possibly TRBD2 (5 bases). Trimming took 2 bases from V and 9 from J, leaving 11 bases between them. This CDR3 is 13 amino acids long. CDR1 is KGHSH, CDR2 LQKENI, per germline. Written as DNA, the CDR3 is TGTGCCAGCTCACCATCTAGCTGGGCTGAGCAGTTCTTC. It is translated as CASSPSSWAEQFF.

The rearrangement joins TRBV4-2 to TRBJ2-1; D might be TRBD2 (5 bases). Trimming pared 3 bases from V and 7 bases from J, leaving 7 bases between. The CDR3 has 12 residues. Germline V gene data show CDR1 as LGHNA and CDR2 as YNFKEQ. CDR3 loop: CASSQGGNEQFF. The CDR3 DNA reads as TGTGCCAGCAGCCAGGGCGGGAATGAGCAGTTCTTC.

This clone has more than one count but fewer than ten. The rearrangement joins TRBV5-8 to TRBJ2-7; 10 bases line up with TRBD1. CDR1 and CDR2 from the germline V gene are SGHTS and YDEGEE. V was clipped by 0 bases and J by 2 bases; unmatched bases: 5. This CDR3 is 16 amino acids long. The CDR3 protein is CASSLGGGTGAYEQYF. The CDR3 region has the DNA TGTGCCAGCAGCTTGGGAGGCGGGACAGGGGCCTACGAGCAGTACTTC. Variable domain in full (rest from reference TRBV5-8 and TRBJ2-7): EAGVTQSPTHLIKTRGQQATLRCSPISGHTSVYWYQQALGLGLQFLLWYDEGEERNRGNFPPRFSGRQFPNYSSELNVNALELEDSALYLCASSLGGGTGAYEQYFGPGTRLTVT.

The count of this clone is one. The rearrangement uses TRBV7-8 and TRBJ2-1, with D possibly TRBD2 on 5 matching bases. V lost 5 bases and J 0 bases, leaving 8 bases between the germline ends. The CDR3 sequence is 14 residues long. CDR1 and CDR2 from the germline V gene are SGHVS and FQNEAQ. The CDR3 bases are TGTGCCAGCAGCCCGGGGAGCTCCTACAATGAGCAGTTCTTC. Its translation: CASSPGSSYNEQFF.

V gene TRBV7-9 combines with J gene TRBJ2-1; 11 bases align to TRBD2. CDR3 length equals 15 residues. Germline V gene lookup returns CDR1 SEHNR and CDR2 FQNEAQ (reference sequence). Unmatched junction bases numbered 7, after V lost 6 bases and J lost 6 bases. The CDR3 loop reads CASRLTSGRVNEQFF. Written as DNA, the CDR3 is TGTGCCAGCAGACTAACTAGCGGGAGAGTCAATGAGCAGTTCTTC. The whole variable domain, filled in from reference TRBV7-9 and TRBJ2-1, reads DTGVSQNPRHKITKRGQNVTFRCDPISEHNRLYWYRQTLGQGPEFLTYFQNEAQLEKSRLLSDRFSAERPKGSFSTLEIQRTEQGDSAMYLCASRLTSGRVNEQFFGPGTRLTVL.

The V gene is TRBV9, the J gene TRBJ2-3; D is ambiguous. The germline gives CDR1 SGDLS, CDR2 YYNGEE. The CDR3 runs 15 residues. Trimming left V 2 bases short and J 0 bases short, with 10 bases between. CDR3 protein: CASSVLTSSTDTQYF. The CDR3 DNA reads TGTGCCAGCAGCGTTCTCACTTCTAGCACAGATACGCAGTATTTT.

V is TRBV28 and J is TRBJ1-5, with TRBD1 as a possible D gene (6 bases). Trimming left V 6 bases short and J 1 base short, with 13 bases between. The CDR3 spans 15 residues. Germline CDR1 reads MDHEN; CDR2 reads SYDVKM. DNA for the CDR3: TGTGCCAGCAGACCCACAGGGCGAAGCAATCAGCCCCAGCATTTT. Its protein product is CASRPTGRSNQPQHF.

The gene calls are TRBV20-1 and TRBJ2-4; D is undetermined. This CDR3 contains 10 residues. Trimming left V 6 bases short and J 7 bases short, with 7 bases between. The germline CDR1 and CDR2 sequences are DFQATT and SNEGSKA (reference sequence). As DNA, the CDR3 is TGCAGTGCGAAGGAGAACATTCAGTACTTC. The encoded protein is CSAKENIQYF.

CDR3 bases: TGTGCCAGCAGCCTCGGGGAGGGTTGGACCTCCTACGAGCAGTACTTC. It codes for CASSLGEGWTSYEQYF. J is TRBJ2-7 and V is TRBV7-9; 7 bases line up with TRBD2. The CDR3 sequence is 16 residues long. CDR1 and CDR2 from the germline V gene are SEHNR and FQNEAQ (reference sequence). V lost 5 bases to trimming and J lost 0 bases; unmatched junction nucleotides: 10.

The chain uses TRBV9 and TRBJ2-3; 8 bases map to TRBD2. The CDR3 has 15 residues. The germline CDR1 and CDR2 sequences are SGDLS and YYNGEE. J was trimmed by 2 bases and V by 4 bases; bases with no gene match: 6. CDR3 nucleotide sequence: TGTGCCAGCAGCCCCCGGGGGGGTGTCACAGATACGCAGTATTTT. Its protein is CASSPRGGVTDTQYF.

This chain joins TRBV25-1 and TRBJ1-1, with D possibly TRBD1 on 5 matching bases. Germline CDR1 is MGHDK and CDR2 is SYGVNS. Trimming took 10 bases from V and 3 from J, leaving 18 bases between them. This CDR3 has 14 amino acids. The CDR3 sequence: CATPAGVGDTEAFF. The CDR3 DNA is TGTGCCACCCCCGCGGGGGTAGGGGACACTGAAGCTTTCTTT.

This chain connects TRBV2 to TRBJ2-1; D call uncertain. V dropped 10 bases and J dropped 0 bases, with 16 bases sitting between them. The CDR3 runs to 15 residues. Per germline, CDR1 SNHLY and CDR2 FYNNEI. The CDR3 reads CAKELRSSSYNEQFF. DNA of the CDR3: TGTGCCAAAGAGCTACGTTCAAGCTCCTACAATGAGCAGTTCTTC.

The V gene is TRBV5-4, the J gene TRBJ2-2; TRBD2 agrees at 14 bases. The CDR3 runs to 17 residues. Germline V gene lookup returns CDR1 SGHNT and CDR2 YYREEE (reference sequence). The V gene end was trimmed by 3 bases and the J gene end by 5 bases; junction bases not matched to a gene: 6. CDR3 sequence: CASSSRLAGGETGELFF. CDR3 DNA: TGTGCCAGCAGCTCCAGACTAGCGGGAGGGGAAACCGGGGAGCTGTTTTTT.

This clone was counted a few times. CDR3 in amino acids: CASSILRTSGRAGETQYF. For the CDR3, the DNA is TGTGCCAGCAGTATCCTACGGACTAGCGGGAGGGCCGGAGAGACCCAGTACTTC. The rearrangement joins TRBV28 to TRBJ2-5, with TRBD2 identical over 15 bases. Germline values: CDR1 MDHEN, CDR2 SYDVKM. The CDR3 sequence is 18 residues long. Trimming took 5 bases from V and 4 from J; bases not matched to a gene: 11.

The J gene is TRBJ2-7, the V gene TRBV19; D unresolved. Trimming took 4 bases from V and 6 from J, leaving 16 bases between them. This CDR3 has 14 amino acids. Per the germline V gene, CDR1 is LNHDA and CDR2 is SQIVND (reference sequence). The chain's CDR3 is CASSNSWHVAEQYF. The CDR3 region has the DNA TGTGCCAGTAGTAATTCGTGGCATGTGGCCGAGCAGTACTTC.